The 5 T cell receptor beta chains presented below share a single source sample, sequenced in a study of STAT5B mutations in CD4+ large granular lymphocyte leukemia. The method was immunoSEQ multiplex PCR; TCRdb's version includes in-frame clones alone and lacks a portion of them. The sample holds fewer than 45,000 clones, about 80% seen once. The specimen sequenced was CD4+ T cells from blood buffy coats. The receptor set was obtained from a human donor in good health.

This clone was counted a single time. The chain links TRBV30 to TRBJ1-2; no reliable D call. Germline lookup yields CDR1 GTSNPN and CDR2 SVGIG (reference sequence). The ends were cut back, 5 bases at V and 7 bases at J, with 17 bases in the middle. The length of the CDR3 is 13 residues. Written as DNA, the CDR3 is TGTGCCTGGGCTTCCGGCCTCCGGCGTGGCTACACCTTC. Amino acid sequence: CAWASGLRRGYTF.

The chain couples TRBV7-8 to TRBJ2-2; TRBD1 agrees at 7 bases. This CDR3 is built from 14 residues. With 4 bases clipped from V and 6 bases from J, the junction kept 5 bases outside the gene matches. From germline, CDR1 is SGHVS and CDR2 FQNEAQ. In DNA form, the CDR3 reads TGTGCCAGCAGCTATACCACAGGGGCCGGGGAGCTGTTTTTT. This encodes CASSYTTGAGELFF.

This rearrangement joins TRBV6-6 to TRBJ2-7, with 7 bases fitting TRBD1. Germline V gene lookup returns CDR1 MNHNY and CDR2 SVGAGI (reference sequence). V dropped 6 bases and J dropped 6; count of bases not matched to a gene: 14. There are 15 residues in the CDR3. The CDR3 sequence: CASSPGTVSPVEQYF. Here the CDR3 DNA reads TGTGCCAGCAGCCCCGGGACAGTCTCCCCTGTCGAGCAGTACTTC.

The rearrangement uses TRBV29-1 and TRBJ1-3; D gene unclear. V was pared by 5 bases and J by 6 bases, with 11 bases between. This CDR3 spans 12 amino acids. CDR1 is SQVTM, CDR2 ANQGSEA, per germline. The chain's CDR3 is CSVYQLENTIYF. In DNA form, the CDR3 reads TGCAGCGTTTATCAGCTAGAAAACACCATATATTTT.

The chain uses TRBV19 and TRBJ2-7; TRBD1 is a possible D gene (5 bases). CDR1 LNHDA and CDR2 SQIVND come from the germline V gene (reference sequence). The CDR3 spans 15 residues. V lost 5 bases and J 7 bases, leaving 21 bases between the germline ends. The CDR3 here is CASSPATETWSEQYF. CDR3 bases: TGTGCCAGTAGTCCCGCGACAGAAACCTGGTCGGAGCAGTACTTC.